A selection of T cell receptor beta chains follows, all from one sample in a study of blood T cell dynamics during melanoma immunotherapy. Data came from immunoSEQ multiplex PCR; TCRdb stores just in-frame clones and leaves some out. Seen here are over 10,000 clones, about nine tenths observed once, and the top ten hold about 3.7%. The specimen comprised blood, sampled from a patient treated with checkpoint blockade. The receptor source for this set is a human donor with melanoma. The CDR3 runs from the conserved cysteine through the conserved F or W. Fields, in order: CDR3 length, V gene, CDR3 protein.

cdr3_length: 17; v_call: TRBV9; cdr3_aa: CASSGGRTGGPDTEAFF
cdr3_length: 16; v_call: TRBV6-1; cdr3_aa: CASSEAIQGLYTEAFF
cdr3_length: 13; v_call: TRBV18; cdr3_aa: CASSPGAGQVQYF
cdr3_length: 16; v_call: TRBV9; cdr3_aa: CASSVGRSPVLYEQYF
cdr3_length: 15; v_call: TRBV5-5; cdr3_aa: CASSLEAGYNSPLHF
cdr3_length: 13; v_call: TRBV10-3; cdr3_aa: CAISEPTPYEQYF
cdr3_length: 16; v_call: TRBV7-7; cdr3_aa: CASSSQLGGSLGEQYF
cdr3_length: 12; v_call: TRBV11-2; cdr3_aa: CASSRFGNTIYF
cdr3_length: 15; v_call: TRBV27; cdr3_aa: CASSPRREYTDTQYF
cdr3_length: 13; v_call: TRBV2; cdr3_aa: CASSVVREETQYF
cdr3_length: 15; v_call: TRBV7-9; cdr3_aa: CASSWGQAANEKLFF
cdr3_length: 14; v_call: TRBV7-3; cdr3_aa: CASSLDRTTDTQYF
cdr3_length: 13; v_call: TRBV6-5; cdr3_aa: CASSYSRNTEAFF
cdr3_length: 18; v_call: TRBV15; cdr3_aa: CATSINYPFGTASYEQYF
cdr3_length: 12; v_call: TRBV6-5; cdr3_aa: CASSGTAYEQYF
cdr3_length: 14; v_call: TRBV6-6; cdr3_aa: CASSSRDRYNEQFF
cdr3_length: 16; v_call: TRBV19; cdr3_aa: CASSILDRGLNYGYTF
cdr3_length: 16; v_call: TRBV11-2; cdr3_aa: CASSPLRGRRTYEQYF
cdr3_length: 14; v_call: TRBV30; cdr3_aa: CAWSVLGQVDGYTF
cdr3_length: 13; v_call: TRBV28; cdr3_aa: CGSAGVAYNEQFF
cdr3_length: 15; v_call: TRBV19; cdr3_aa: CASSSVRGGNEKLFF
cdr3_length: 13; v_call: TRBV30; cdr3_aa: CAWSVLITYEQYF